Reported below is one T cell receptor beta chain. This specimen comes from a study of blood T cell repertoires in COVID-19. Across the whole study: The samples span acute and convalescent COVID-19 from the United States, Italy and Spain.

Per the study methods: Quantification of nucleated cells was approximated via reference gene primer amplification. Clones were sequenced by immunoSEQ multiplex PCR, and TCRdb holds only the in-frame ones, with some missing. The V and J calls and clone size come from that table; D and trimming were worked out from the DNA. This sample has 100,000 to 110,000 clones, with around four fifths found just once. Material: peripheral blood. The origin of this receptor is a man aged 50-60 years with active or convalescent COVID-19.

CDR3 nucleotides: TGTGCCAGCTCACCAAGTAGGGAGGCCCATGCAGATACGCAGTATTTT. Translating it yields CASSPSREAHADTQYF. The chain employs TRBV18 and TRBJ2-3; D might be TRBD2 (6 bases). The CDR3 totals 16 residues. Germline V lookup: CDR1 KGHSH, CDR2 LQKENI. V was shortened by 2 bases and J by 4 bases, with 16 bases between the two germline ends.